This entry is about one TCR beta chain. Its binding antigen is unknown. No base quality values were provided; no much bigger clone lies one nucleotide off. The germline V gene provides CDR1 SNHLY and CDR2 FYNNEI. Counted from cysteine to phenylalanine, this CDR3 has 15 amino acids. Of the read, only the CDR3 DNA is kept; its 45 bases are in frame from base 1. V is cut back by 6 bases and J by 7 bases, with 11 bases in the junction unmatched. The receptor library was made with the immunoSEQ multiplex PCR assay. TCRdb holds this immuneACCESS table with in-frame rearrangements only. Some clones are missing; in checked studies, unresolved V genes explain under half, and the rest has no known cause. This sample holds 600,000 or so clones; around 87% were observed only once. More than 0.009% of the sample is in the top ten clones. The data are from a study of shared T cell receptors in the human thymus (dated by TCRdb to 2020 to 2022). Background on the whole study: The study examined how the human thymus generates shared, self-reactive T-cell receptor alpha chains.

This sample also appeared in a second study, on human thymus T cells. The second study also describes: Donors were immunologically healthy infants undergoing open corrective cardiac surgery for congenital heart defects in Finland. Thymus tissue was collected as surgical resects that were removed during corrective cardiac surgery. Usage of V and J gene segments appeared to be biased in both the thymic and the peripheral blood repertoires. Highly overlapping thymic TCR repertoires among unrelated individuals were reported in the related research. The study described the TCR alpha and beta repertoires in fewer than 10 infant thymus samples and four matching peripheral blood samples. Donor ages ranged from about 6 to 244 days, and the cohort comprised five or six male and a couple of female infants. Thymocytes were mechanically released from the tissue and were stored as pellets of roughly 9-31 million cells at -70 degrees C. Genomic DNA was extracted from frozen cell pellets with a QIAsymphony instrument. Using the immunoSEQ multiplex PCR assay, the TCRB and TCRAD loci were amplified from a standardized quantity of quality-controlled genomic DNA. The amplicons covered the V(D)J region and were long enough to include the CDR3 and to identify the V and J genes. Through the commercial immunoSEQ service, the amplicons were sequenced on an Illumina platform. Corrections for primer bias and sequencing errors followed previously described methods, while TCRAD and TCRB definitions were based on the IMGT database. Repertoires were analysed with immunoSEQ Analyzer 3.0 and VDJTools, covering basic statistics, V/J segment usage, diversity estimates, rarefaction and pairwise overlap. Diversity was estimated using the Chao1, ChaoE, Efron-Thisted, Shannon and inverse Simpson indices, and was also estimated on datasets down-sampled to the size of the smallest sample. Repertoire overlap used strict matching of CDR3 nucleotide sequence, V gene and J gene, with Jaccard-based multidimensional scaling clustering. On average, around 780,000 unique TCRB clonotypes were obtained from thymus samples, compared with 65,000 to 90,000 from blood samples.

The sequenced sample was thymocytes. In this chain, TRBV2 is recombined with TRBJ1-4; the junction holds 7 bases that match TRBD1. The receptor comes from a boy in the first two years of life with a congenital heart defect. Donor details come from another sample of the same person, matched by shared clones. The nucleotide sequence reads as follows: TGTGCCAGCAGCACAACAGGGGAAAGAGGTGAAAAACTGTTTTTT. Its translation reads: CASSTTGERGEKLFF. Full variable domain (CDR3 extended with the reference TRBV2 and TRBJ1-4 proteins): EPEVTQTPSHQVTQMGQEVILRCVPISNHLYFYWYRQILGQKVEFLVSFYNNEISEKSEIFDDQFSVERPDGSNFTLKIRSTKLEDSAMYFCASSTTGERGEKLFFGSGTQLSVL.